Listed here are 25 T cell receptor beta chains from one sample, sequenced in a study of technical replicates of blood from several donors. The assay was immunoSEQ multiplex PCR, and TCRdb's table has in-frame clones only and misses some. The sample shows 70,000 to 95,000 clones, around 97% of them seen only once. The source material was T cells isolated from PBMCs. The receptors derive from a human donor in good health.

The genes are TRBV7-9 and TRBJ1-1; D unresolved. CDR3 length: 14 residues. V was trimmed by 0 bases and J by 5 bases, leaving 10 bases between them. Germline V gene lookup returns CDR1 SEHNR and CDR2 FQNEAQ (reference sequence). The CDR3 loop reads CASSLAGSGTEAFF. The CDR3 coding sequence is TGTGCCAGCAGCTTAGCGGGGTCGGGAACTGAAGCTTTCTTT.

The J gene is TRBJ2-3, the V gene TRBV29-1; 12 bases are a match to TRBD1. Germline V CDR1 and CDR2: SQVTM, ANQGSEA. The CDR3 runs to 14 residues. Trimming removed 7 bases from V and 6 bases from J; junction bases left unmatched: 8. CDR3 nucleotides: TGCAGCGCTGGGGGGACAGGGGGCGCGGATACGCAGTATTTT. This sequence encodes CSAGGTGGADTQYF.

V and J are TRBV28 and TRBJ2-5; the D gene is possibly TRBD1 (6 bases). Germline values: CDR1 MDHEN, CDR2 SYDVKM. There are 14 residues in the CDR3. Trimming left V 7 bases short and J 3 bases short, with 15 bases between. The chain's CDR3 is CASNSGQRKETQYF. The CDR3 DNA reads as TGTGCCAGCAATTCAGGACAGCGAAAAGAGACCCAGTACTTC. Based on the CDR3 plus reference TRBV28 and TRBJ2-5, the full variable domain is DVKVTQSSRYLVKRTGEKVFLECVQDMDHENMFWYRQDPGLGLRLIYFSYDVKMKEKGDIPEGYSVSREKKERFSLILESASTNQTSMYLCASNSGQRKETQYFGPGTRLLVL.

The chain couples TRBV5-1 to TRBJ1-1; 10 nucleotides align to TRBD1. V trimming: 4 bases; J trimming: 4 bases; junction bases outside the gene matches: 10. The CDR3 has 16 amino acids. Germline V lookup: CDR1 SGHRS, CDR2 YFSETQ. CDR3 sequence (DNA): TGCGCCAGCAGCCCCGCCGGGACAGGGGAGATCACTGAAGCTTTCTTT. It codes for CASSPAGTGEITEAFF.

The rearrangement joins TRBV2 to TRBJ2-7; D is perhaps TRBD2 (5 bases). Trimming left V 10 bases short and J 5 bases short, with 15 bases between. Germline-derived CDR1 and CDR2 are SNHLY and FYNNEI. CDR3 size: 12 residues. The CDR3 sequence: CATRELAHEQYF. The CDR3, as DNA: TGTGCCACCCGGGAACTGGCCCACGAGCAGTACTTC. Drawing the rest from reference TRBV2 and TRBJ2-7, the complete variable domain is EPEVTQTPSHQVTQMGQEVILRCVPISNHLYFYWYRQILGQKVEFLVSFYNNEISEKSEIFDDQFSVERPDGSNFTLKIRSTKLEDSAMYFCATRELAHEQYFGPGTRLTVT.

The chain recombines TRBV5-6 with TRBJ2-2; possibly TRBD2 for D (5 bases). The CDR3 runs to 17 residues. Germline assignment: CDR1 SGHDT and CDR2 YYEEEE. V was clipped by 3 bases and J by 5 bases, with 20 bases between them. CDR3 loop: CASSSEWAARGTGELFF. CDR3 in DNA: TGTGCCAGCAGCTCGGAGTGGGCAGCCCGAGGGACCGGGGAGCTGTTTTTT.

The chain couples TRBV9 to TRBJ1-1, with 8 bases that match TRBD1. The CDR3 totals 12 residues. Germline lookup yields CDR1 SGDLS and CDR2 YYNGEE. With 4 bases clipped from V and 7 bases from J, the junction kept 3 bases outside the gene matches. The CDR3 sequence is CASSPGGLEAFF. The CDR3 region has the DNA TGTGCCAGCAGCCCAGGGGGCCTTGAAGCTTTCTTT.

The J gene is TRBJ1-4, the V gene TRBV5-1; no clear D. The ends were cut back, 3 bases at V and 6 bases at J, with 9 bases in the middle. Germline values: CDR1 SGHRS, CDR2 YFSETQ. The CDR3 runs 13 residues. The CDR3 DNA is TGCGCCAGCAGCTGGGAGGCGGATGAAAAACTGTTTTTT. As protein: CASSWEADEKLFF.

The chain joins TRBV7-2 to TRBJ2-3, with D tentatively TRBD1 (5 bases). This CDR3 contains 16 residues. The germline V and J ends were trimmed by 2 bases and 1 base, with 13 bases remaining between them. From germline, CDR1 is SGHTA and CDR2 FQGNSA. The CDR3 reads CASSLIVSRGTDTQYF. The CDR3 coding sequence is TGTGCCAGCAGCTTAATCGTCTCCAGGGGCACAGATACGCAGTATTTT.

The V gene is TRBV19, the J gene TRBJ1-5; D perhaps matches TRBD1 (6 bases). In germline, CDR1 is LNHDA, CDR2 SQIVND (reference sequence). Trimming cost V 6 bases and J 4 bases, with 16 bases left between them. This CDR3 comprises 15 residues. This CDR3 reads CASSPGEKGNQPQHF. The CDR3 coding sequence is TGTGCCAGTAGCCCAGGGGAGAAAGGAAATCAGCCCCAGCATTTT. Variable domain in full (rest from reference TRBV19 and TRBJ1-5): DGGITQSPKYLFRKEGQNVTLSCEQNLNHDAMYWYRQDPGQGLRLIYYSQIVNDFQKGDIAEGYSVSREKKESFPLTVTSAQKNPTAFYLCASSPGEKGNQPQHFGDGTRLSIL.

The genes are TRBV5-5 and TRBJ2-3, with D possibly matching TRBD2 (6 bases). Germline V CDR1 and CDR2: SGHKS, YYEKEE (reference sequence). With 0 bases removed from V and 2 bases from J, the gap between germline ends came to 10 bases. CDR3 length: 15 residues. The CDR3 spells CASSLVGGDTDTQYF. The CDR3 bases are TGTGCCAGCAGCTTGGTGGGGGGAGACACAGATACGCAGTATTTT.

The genes are TRBV6-6 and TRBJ2-7; D unresolved. Trimming pared 0 bases from V and 4 bases from J, leaving 4 bases between. CDR3 length: 12 amino acids. Germline lookup yields CDR1 MNHNY and CDR2 SVGAGI (reference sequence). The CDR3: CASSYSRYEQYF. In DNA, the CDR3 is TGTGCCAGCAGTTACTCGCGATACGAGCAGTACTTC.

Turning to this clone: An end of the junction does not agree with germline; a read error may underlie this. The chain has TRBV7-7 and TRBJ2-5, with TRBD1 matching 8 bases. This CDR3 spans 14 amino acids. The V gene's germline CDR1 is SSHAT and CDR2 FNYEAQ (reference sequence). CDR3: CASSLDRDGETQYF. The CDR3 nucleotides are TGTGCTAGCAGCCTGGACAGGGACGGGGAGACCCAGTACTTC. Full variable domain (remainder filled in from reference TRBV7-7 and TRBJ2-5): GAGVSQSPRYKVTKRGQDVTLRCDPISSHATLYWYQQALGQGPEFLTYFNYEAQPDKSGLPSDRFSAERPEGSISTLTIQRTEQRDSAMYRCASSLDRDGETQYFGPGTRLLVL.

This chain uses TRBV7-8 with TRBJ2-6, with D possibly TRBD1 on 6 matching bases. Germline CDR1 SGHVS, CDR2 FQNEAQ. The CDR3 is 17 residues long. V was clipped by 5 bases and J by 0 bases, with 14 bases between them. For the CDR3, the DNA is TGTGCCAGCAGCGAAGACAGGCCACTCTCTGGGGCCAACGTCCTGACTTTC. Protein product: CASSEDRPLSGANVLTF.

The chain links TRBV9 to TRBJ1-6; D unclear. Deletions cut 8 bases from V and 0 bases from J, with 9 bases between. CDR1 and CDR2 from the germline V gene are SGDLS and YYNGEE. The CDR3 extends over 14 amino acids. CDR3: CASRENSYNSPLHF. The DNA of the CDR3 is TGTGCCAGTAGAGAGAACTCCTATAATTCACCCCTCCACTTT.

This chain connects TRBV9 to TRBJ1-2; 7 bases match TRBD1. This CDR3 has 16 residues. Germline V CDR1 and CDR2: SGDLS, YYNGEE. Trimming cost V 3 bases and J 8 bases; bases outside gene matches: 16. The CDR3 DNA is TGTGCCAGCAGCGGATCGGCCGGGACAGATCGTTCCGGCTACACCTTC. This translates into CASSGSAGTDRSGYTF.

The chain joins TRBV5-4 to TRBJ2-7; 8 bases agree with TRBD1. The germline V gene has CDR1 SGHNT and CDR2 YYREEE (reference sequence). The junction had 7 bases not matched to a gene; V was cut back by 3 bases and J by 5 bases. The CDR3 is 14 residues long. The CDR3 reads CASSSDRGKNEQYF. CDR3 DNA: TGTGCCAGCAGCTCTGACAGGGGTAAAAACGAGCAGTACTTC. Supplemented by reference TRBV5-4 and TRBJ2-7, the full variable domain reads ETGVTQSPTHLIKTRGQQVTLRCSSQSGHNTVSWYQQALGQGPQFIFQYYREEENGRGNFPPRFSGLQFPNYSSELNVNALELDDSALYLCASSSDRGKNEQYFGPGTRLTVT.

This sequence joins TRBV10-2 and TRBJ2-1; possibly TRBD2 for D (5 bases). Germline CDR1 is WSHSY and CDR2 is SAAADI. The CDR3 is 11 amino acids. CDR3 amino acids: CAAGSYNEQFF. In DNA, the CDR3 is TGCGCGGCGGGCAGCTACAATGAGCAGTTCTTC.

The chain carries TRBV28 and TRBJ2-3; 7 nucleotides match TRBD2. Germline V CDR1 and CDR2: MDHEN, SYDVKM. V lost 5 bases to trimming and J lost 2 bases; unmatched junction nucleotides: 10. The CDR3 consists of 16 residues. This CDR3 reads CASSPSGALPTDTQYF. The CDR3 nucleotides are TGTGCCAGCAGTCCTAGCGGAGCCTTACCCACAGATACGCAGTATTTT.

The V and J genes are TRBV6-5 and TRBJ2-1, with D perhaps TRBD2 (6 bases). Germline V gives CDR1 MNHEY, CDR2 SVGAGI. Trimming stripped 2 bases from V and 4 bases from J, with 15 bases between. This CDR3 comprises 16 residues. The CDR3 DNA sequence: TGTGCCAGCAGTTACGATGGAGGGGCAAATTACAATGAGCAGTTCTTC. Amino acid sequence: CASSYDGGANYNEQFF.

The V call is TRBV6-1, the J call TRBJ2-1; TRBD2 aligns across 7 bases. CDR1 and CDR2 (germline): MNHNS, SASEGT. The trim removed 8 bases at V and 3 bases at J, leaving 10 bases unmatched. There are 15 residues in the CDR3. The CDR3 reads CASCSGREYYNEQFF. The DNA of the CDR3 is TGTGCCAGCTGCAGTGGGCGGGAGTACTACAATGAGCAGTTCTTC.

CDR3 sequence (DNA): TGTGCCAGCAGCGTAGCTGAAAGGGACTGGAAAAGGAATGAGCAGTTCTTC. It specifies CASSVAERDWKRNEQFF. The chain uses TRBV9 and TRBJ2-1; a possible D gene is TRBD2 (6 bases). The CDR3 contains 17 residues. Germline loops: CDR1 SGDLS, CDR2 YYNGEE. V was shortened by 0 bases and J by 7 bases, with 20 bases between the two germline ends.

V and J are TRBV27 and TRBJ2-1; TRBD2 might be the D (6 bases). The germline V gene encodes CDR1 MNHEY and CDR2 SMNVEV (reference sequence). This CDR3 has 15 amino acids. Between the trimmed V and J ends, which lost 6 bases and 0 bases, there was a span of 12 bases. The CDR3 bases are TGTGCCAGCAGCTTAGGGACTCGCTCCTACAATGAGCAGTTCTTC. It is translated as CASSLGTRSYNEQFF.

DNA of the CDR3: TGCGCCAGCAGCCGTACCGGGACAGGGGGTGCCTTGAGGTTTATGAACACTGAAGCTTTCTTT. It codes for CASSRTGTGGALRFMNTEAFF. This chain joins TRBV5-1 and TRBJ1-1, with 11 bases identical to TRBD1. Per the germline V gene, CDR1 is SGHRS and CDR2 is YFSETQ. This CDR3 has 21 residues. Trimming cost V 4 bases and J 0 bases; bases outside gene matches: 20. Full variable domain (remainder filled in from reference TRBV5-1 and TRBJ1-1): KAGVTQTPRYLIKTRGQQVTLSCSPISGHRSVSWYQQTPGQGLQFLFEYFSETQRNKGNFPGRFSGRQFSNSRSEMNVSTLELGDSALYLCASSRTGTGGALRFMNTEAFFGQGTRLTVV.

This sequence joins TRBV4-1 and TRBJ1-1; TRBD1 matches 9 bases. Germline V gene data show CDR1 as MGHRA and CDR2 as YSYEKL. CDR3 size: 17 residues. V gave up 3 bases and J gave up 10 bases; unmatched junction bases: 18. The CDR3 region is CASSQSEIAWTGEGAFF. Written as DNA, the CDR3 is TGCGCCAGCAGCCAGTCAGAAATAGCTTGGACAGGGGAAGGAGCTTTCTTT.